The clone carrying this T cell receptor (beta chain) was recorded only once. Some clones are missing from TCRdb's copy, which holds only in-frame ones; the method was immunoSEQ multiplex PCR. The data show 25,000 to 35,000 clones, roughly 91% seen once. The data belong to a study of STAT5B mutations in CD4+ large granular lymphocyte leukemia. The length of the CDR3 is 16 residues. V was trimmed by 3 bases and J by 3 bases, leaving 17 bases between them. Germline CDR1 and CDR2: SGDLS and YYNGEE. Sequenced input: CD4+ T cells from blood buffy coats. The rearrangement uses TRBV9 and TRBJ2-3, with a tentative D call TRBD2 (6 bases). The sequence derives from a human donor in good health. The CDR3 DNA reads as TGTGCCAGCAGCGCACGACCGGGACTGGGAACAGATACGCAGTATTTT. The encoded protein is CASSARPGLGTDTQYF. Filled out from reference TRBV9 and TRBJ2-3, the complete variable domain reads DSGVTQTPKHLITATGQRVTLRCSPRSGDLSVYWYQQSLDQGLQFLIQYYNGEERAKGNILERFSAQQFPDLHSELNLSSLELGDSALYFCASSARPGLGTDTQYFGPGTRLTVL.